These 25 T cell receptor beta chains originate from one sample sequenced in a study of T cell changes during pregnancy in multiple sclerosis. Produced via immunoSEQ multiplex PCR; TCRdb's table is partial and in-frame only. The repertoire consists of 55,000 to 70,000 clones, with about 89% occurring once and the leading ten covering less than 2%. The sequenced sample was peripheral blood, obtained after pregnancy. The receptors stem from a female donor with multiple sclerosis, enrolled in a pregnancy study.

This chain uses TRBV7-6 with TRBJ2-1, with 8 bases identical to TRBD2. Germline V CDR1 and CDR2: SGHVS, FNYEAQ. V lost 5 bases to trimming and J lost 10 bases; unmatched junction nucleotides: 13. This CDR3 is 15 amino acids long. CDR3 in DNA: TGTGCCAGCAGCCCTTACCACTTGACTAGCGTAGAGCAGTTCTTC. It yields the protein CASSPYHLTSVEQFF.

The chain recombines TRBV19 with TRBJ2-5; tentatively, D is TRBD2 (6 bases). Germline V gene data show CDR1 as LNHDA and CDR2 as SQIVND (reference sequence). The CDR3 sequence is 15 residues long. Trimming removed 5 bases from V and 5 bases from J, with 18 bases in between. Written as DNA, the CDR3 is TGTGCCAGTAGTTCCCCCACGGCCGGAGGGGAGACCCAGTACTTC. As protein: CASSSPTAGGETQYF.

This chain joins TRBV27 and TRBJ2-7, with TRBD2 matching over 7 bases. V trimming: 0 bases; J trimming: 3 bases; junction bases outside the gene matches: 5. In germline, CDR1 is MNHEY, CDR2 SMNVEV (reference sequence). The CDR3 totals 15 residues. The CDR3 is CASSLSRGWLYEQYF. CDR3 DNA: TGTGCCAGCAGTTTATCGCGGGGGTGGCTCTACGAGCAGTACTTC.

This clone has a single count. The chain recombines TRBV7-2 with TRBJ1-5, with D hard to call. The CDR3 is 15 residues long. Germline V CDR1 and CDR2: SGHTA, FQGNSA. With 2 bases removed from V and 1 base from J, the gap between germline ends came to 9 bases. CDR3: CASSLPGISNQPQHF. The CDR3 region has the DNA TGTGCCAGCAGCTTACCGGGTATCAGCAATCAGCCCCAGCATTTT. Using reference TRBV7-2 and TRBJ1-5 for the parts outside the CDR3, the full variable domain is GAGVSQSPSNKVTEKGKDVELRCDPISGHTALYWYRQSLGQGLEFLIYFQGNSAPDKSGLPSDRFSAERTGGSVSTLTIQRTQQEDSAVYLCASSLPGISNQPQHFGDGTRLSIL.

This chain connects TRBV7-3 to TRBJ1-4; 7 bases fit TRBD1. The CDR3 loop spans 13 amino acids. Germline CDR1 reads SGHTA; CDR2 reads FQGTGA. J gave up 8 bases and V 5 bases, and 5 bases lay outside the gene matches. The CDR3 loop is CASSTQGREKLFF. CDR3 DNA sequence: TGTGCCAGCAGCACACAGGGGCGGGAAAAACTGTTTTTT.

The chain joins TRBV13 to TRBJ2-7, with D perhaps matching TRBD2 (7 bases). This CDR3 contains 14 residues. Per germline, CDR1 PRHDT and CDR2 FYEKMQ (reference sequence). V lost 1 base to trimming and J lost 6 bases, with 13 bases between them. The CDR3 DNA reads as TGTGCCAGCAGCTTAGAAAGAAGGGGGGGCGAGCAGTACTTC. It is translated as CASSLERRGGEQYF.

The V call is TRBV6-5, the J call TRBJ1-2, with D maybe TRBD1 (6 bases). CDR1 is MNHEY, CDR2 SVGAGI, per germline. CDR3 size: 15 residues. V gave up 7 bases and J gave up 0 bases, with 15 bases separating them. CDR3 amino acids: CASMATGPANYGYTF. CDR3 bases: TGTGCCAGCATGGCTACAGGGCCAGCTAACTATGGCTACACCTTC.

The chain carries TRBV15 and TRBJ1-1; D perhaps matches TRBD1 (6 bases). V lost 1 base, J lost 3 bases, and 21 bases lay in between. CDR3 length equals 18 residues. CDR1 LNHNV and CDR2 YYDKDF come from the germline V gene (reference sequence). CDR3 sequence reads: CATSRALQGRVRDTEAFF. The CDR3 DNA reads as TGTGCCACCAGCAGAGCGCTGCAGGGGAGGGTGAGGGACACTGAAGCTTTCTTT.

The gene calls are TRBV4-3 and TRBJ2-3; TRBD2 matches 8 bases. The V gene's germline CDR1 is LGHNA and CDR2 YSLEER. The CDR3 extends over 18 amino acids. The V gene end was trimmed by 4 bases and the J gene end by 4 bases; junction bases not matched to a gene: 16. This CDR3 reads CASSRLTLGGGPSDTQYF. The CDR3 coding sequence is TGCGCCAGCAGCCGTCTTACGCTCGGGGGGGGGCCCTCAGATACGCAGTATTTT.

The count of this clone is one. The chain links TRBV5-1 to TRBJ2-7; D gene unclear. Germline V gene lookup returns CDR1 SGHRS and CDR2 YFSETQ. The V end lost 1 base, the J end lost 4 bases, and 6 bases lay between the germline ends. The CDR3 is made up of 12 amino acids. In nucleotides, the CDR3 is TGCGCCAGCAGCTTGTACCGGTACGAGCAGTACTTC. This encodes CASSLYRYEQYF. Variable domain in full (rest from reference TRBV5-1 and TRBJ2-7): KAGVTQTPRYLIKTRGQQVTLSCSPISGHRSVSWYQQTPGQGLQFLFEYFSETQRNKGNFPGRFSGRQFSNSRSEMNVSTLELGDSALYLCASSLYRYEQYFGPGTRLTVT.

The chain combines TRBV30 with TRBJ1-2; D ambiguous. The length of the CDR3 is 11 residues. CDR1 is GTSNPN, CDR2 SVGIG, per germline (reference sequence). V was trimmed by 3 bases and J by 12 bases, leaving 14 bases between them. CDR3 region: CAWSSPAWHTF. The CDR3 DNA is TGTGCCTGGAGCTCACCCGCATGGCACACCTTC.

DNA of the CDR3: TGTGCCAGCAGTGAATCGGCGGCCCCAGCCGCCCAGTACTATGGCTACACCTTC. This translates into CASSESAAPAAQYYGYTF. The rearrangement joins TRBV6-1 to TRBJ1-2; D not certain. This CDR3 region has 18 residues. V was clipped by 2 bases and J by 3 bases, with 22 bases between them. Per germline, CDR1 MNHNS and CDR2 SASEGT.

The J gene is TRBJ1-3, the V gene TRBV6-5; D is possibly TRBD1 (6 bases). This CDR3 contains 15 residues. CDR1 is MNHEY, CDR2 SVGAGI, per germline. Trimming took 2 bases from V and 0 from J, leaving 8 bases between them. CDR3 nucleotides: TGTGCCAGCAGTTACACAGGGCTCTCTGGAAACACCATATATTTT. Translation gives CASSYTGLSGNTIYF.

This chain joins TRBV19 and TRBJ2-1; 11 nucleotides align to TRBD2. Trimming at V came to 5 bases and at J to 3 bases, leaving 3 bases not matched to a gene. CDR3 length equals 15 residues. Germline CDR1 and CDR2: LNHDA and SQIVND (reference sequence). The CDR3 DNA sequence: TGTGCCAGTAGTCGGGGACTAGCGGACTACAATGAGCAGTTCTTC. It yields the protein CASSRGLADYNEQFF.

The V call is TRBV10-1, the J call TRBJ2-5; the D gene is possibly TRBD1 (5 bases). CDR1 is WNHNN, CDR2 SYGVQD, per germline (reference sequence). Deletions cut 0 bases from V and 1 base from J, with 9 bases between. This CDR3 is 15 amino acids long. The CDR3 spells CASSESKGVQETQYF. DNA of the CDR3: TGCGCCAGCAGTGAGTCGAAAGGGGTCCAAGAGACCCAGTACTTC.

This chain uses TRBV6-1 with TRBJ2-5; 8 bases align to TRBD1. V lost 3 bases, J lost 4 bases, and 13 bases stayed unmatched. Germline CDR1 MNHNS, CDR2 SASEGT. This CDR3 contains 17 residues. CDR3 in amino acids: CASSETTPQGDRETQYF. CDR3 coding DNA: TGTGCCAGCAGTGAGACGACCCCACAGGGGGACAGAGAGACCCAGTACTTC.

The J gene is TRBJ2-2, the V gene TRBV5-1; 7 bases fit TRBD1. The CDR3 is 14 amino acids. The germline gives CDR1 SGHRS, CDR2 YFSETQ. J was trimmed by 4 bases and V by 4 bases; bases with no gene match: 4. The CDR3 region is CASSRDRPTGELFF. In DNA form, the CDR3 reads TGCGCCAGCAGCCGGGACAGACCCACCGGGGAGCTGTTTTTT.

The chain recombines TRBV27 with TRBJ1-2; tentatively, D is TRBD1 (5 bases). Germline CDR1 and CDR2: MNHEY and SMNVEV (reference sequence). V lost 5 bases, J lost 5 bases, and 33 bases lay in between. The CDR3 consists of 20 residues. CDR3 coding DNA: TGTGCCAGCAGTCGCCCCACCTACATCGGATCGACGGGGGAACTATATGGCTACACCTTC. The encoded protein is CASSRPTYIGSTGELYGYTF.

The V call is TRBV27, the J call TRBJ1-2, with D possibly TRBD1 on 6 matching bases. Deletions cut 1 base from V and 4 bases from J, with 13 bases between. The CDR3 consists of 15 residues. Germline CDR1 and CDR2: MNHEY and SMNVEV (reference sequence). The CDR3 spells CASSLWGGPVYGYTF. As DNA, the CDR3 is TGTGCCAGCAGTTTATGGGGGGGCCCGGTCTATGGCTACACCTTC.

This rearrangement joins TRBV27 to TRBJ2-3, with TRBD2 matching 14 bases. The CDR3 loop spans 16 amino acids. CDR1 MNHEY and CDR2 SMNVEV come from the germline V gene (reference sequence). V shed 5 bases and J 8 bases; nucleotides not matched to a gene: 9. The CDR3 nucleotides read TGTGCCAGCAGTCCGAGACTAGCGGGGGGGCCAGTTACGCAGTATTTT. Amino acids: CASSPRLAGGPVTQYF.

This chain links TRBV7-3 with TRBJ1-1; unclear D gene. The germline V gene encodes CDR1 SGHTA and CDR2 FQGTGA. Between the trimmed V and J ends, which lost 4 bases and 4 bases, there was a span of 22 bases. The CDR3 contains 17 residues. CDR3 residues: CASSSRTGGVGGTEAFF. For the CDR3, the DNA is TGTGCCAGCAGCTCCCGAACGGGCGGGGTAGGAGGCACTGAAGCTTTCTTT. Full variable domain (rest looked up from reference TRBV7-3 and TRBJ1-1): GAGVSQTPSNKVTEKGKYVELRCDPISGHTALYWYRQSLGQGPEFLIYFQGTGAADDSGLPNDRFFAVRPEGSVSTLKIQRTERGDSAVYLCASSSRTGGVGGTEAFFGQGTRLTVV.

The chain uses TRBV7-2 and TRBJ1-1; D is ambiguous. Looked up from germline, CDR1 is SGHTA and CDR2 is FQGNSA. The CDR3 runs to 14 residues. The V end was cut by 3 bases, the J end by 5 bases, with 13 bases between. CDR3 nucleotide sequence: TGTGCCAGCAGCTTTGCTCCAGGAAAAACTGAAGCTTTCTTT. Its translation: CASSFAPGKTEAFF. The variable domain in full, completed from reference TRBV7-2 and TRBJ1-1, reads GAGVSQSPSNKVTEKGKDVELRCDPISGHTALYWYRQSLGQGLEFLIYFQGNSAPDKSGLPSDRFSAERTGGSVSTLTIQRTQQEDSAVYLCASSFAPGKTEAFFGQGTRLTVV.

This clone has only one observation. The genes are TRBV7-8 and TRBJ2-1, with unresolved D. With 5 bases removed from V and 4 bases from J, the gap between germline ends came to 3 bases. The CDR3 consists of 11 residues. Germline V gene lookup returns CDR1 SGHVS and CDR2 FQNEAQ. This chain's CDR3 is CASSPYNEQFF. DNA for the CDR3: TGTGCCAGCAGCCCTTACAATGAGCAGTTCTTC. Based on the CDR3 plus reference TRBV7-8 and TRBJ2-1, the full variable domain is GAGVSQSPRYKVAKRGQDVALRCDPISGHVSLFWYQQALGQGPEFLTYFQNEAQLDKSGLPSDRFFAERPEGSVSTLKIQRTQQEDSAVYLCASSPYNEQFFGPGTRLTVL.

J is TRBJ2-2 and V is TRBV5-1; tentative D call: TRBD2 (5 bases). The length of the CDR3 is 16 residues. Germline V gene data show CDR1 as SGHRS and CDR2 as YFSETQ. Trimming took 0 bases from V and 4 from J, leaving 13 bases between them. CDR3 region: CASSLVRAVTTGELFF. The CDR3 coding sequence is TGCGCCAGCAGCTTGGTTCGAGCGGTTACCACCGGGGAGCTGTTTTTT.

In nucleotides, the CDR3 is TGTGCCAGCAGCTTAGACAGACTGAACACTGAAGCTTTCTTT. This gives the protein CASSLDRLNTEAFF. The genes are TRBV7-8 and TRBJ1-1; no clear D gene. The CDR3 runs to 14 residues. Germline assignment: CDR1 SGHVS and CDR2 FQNEAQ. Between the trimmed V and J ends, which lost 1 base and 0 bases, there was a span of 6 bases.